This paragraph reports one TCR beta chain. In the study's own analysis: Researchers report that nucleated cell counts were estimated from reference gene primer amplification. Some clones are missing from TCRdb's copy, which holds only in-frame ones; the method was immunoSEQ multiplex PCR. The V and J calls and clone size are taken from that table; D and trimming were inferred from the DNA. Among about 98,000 clones listed, 70% to 90% were seen once. These data belong to a study of blood T cell repertoires in COVID-19. Overall study context: Acute and convalescent COVID-19 specimens originated in the United States, Italy and Spain. In each case, the material was cDNA or gDNA derived from T cells, B-cell-depleted T cells, or PBMCs.

V was pared by 1 base and J by 3 bases, with 16 bases between. The CDR3 consists of 17 residues. The germline V gene encodes CDR1 MGHRA and CDR2 YSYEKL. The V call is TRBV4-1, the J call TRBJ1-3; possibly TRBD1 for D (6 bases). The sequencing sample was made of peripheral blood. The TCR was taken from a man aged 40-50 years with active or convalescent COVID-19. The CDR3 DNA follows: TGCGCCAGCAGCCAAGGAAATTTCCGGGACATTGGAAACACCATATATTTT. Translation gives CASSQGNFRDIGNTIYF.